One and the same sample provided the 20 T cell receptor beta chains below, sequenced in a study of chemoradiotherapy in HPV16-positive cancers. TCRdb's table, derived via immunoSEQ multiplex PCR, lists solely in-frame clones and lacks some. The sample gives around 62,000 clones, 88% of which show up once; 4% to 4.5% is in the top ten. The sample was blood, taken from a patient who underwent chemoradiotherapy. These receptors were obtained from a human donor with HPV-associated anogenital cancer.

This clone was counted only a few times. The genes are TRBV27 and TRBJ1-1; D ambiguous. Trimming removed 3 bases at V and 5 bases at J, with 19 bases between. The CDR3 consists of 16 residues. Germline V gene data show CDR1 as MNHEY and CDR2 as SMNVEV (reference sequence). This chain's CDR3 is CASSFAGLPSGTEAFF. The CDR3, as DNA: TGTGCCAGCAGTTTTGCTGGACTCCCATCCGGGACTGAAGCTTTCTTT.

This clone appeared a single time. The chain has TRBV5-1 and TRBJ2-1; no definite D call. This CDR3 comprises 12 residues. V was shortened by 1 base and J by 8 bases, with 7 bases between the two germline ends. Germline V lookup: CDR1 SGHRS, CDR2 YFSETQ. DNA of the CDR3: TGCGCCAGCAGCTTGCCAACCGATGAGCAGTTCTTC. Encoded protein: CASSLPTDEQFF.

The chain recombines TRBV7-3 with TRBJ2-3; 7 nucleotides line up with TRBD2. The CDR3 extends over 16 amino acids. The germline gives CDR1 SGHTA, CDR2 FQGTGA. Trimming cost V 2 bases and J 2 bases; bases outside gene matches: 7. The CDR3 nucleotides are TGTGCCAGCAGCTTATCCGGGAGCGGGGTCACAGATACGCAGTATTTT. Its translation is CASSLSGSGVTDTQYF.

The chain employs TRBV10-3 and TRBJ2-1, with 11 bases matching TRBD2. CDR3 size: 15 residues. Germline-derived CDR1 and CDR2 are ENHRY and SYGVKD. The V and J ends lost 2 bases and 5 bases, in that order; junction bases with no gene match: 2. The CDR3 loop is CAISEGTSGDNEQFF. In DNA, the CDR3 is TGTGCCATCAGTGAGGGGACTAGCGGTGACAATGAGCAGTTCTTC.

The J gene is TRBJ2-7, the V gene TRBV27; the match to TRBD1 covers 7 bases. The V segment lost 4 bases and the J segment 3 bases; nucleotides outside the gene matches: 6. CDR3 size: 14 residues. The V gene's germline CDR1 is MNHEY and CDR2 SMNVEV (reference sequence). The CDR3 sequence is CASSSGTAFYEQYF. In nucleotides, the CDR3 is TGTGCCAGCAGTTCCGGGACAGCCTTCTACGAGCAGTACTTC.

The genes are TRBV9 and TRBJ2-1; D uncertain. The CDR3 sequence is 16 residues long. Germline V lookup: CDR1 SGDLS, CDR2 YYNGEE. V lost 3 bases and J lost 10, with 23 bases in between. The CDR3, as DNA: TGTGCCAGCAGCGCCAAGCTCAGAGACGGCCTAGGGGAGCAGTTCTTC. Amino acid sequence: CASSAKLRDGLGEQFF. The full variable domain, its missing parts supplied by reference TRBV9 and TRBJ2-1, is DSGVTQTPKHLITATGQRVTLRCSPRSGDLSVYWYQQSLDQGLQFLIQYYNGEERAKGNILERFSAQQFPDLHSELNLSSLELGDSALYFCASSAKLRDGLGEQFFGPGTRLTVL.

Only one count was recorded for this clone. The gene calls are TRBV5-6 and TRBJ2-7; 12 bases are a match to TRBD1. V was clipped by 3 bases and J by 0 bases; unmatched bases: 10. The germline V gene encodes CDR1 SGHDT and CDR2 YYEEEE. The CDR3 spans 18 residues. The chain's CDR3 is CASSSWGTGGLRSYEQYF. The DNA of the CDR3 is TGTGCCAGCAGCTCCTGGGGGACAGGGGGCCTCCGCTCCTACGAGCAGTACTTC.

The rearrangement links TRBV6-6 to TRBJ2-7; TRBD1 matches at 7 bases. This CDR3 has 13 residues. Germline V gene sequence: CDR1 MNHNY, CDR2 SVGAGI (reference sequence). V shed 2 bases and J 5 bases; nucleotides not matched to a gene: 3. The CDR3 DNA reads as TGTGCCAGCAGTTACAGGGGGCAACACGAGCAGTACTTC. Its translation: CASSYRGQHEQYF.

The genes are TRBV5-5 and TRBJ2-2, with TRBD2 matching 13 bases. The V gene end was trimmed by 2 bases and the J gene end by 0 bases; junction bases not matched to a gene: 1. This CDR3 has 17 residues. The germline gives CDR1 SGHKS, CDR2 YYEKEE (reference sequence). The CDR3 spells CASSLGLAGANTGELFF. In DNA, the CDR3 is TGTGCCAGCAGCTTAGGACTAGCGGGAGCGAACACCGGGGAGCTGTTTTTT.

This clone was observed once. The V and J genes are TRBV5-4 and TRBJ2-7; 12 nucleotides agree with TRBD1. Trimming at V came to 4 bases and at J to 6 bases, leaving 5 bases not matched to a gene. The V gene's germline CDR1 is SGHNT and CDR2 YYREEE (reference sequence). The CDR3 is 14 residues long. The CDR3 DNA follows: TGTGCCAGCAGCCCCCGGGACAGGGGGCGCGAGCAGTACTTC. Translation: CASSPRDRGREQYF.

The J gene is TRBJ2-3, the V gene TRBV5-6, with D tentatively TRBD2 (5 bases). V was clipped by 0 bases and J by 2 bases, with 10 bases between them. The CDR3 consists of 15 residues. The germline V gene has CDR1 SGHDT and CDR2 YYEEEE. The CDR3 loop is CASSLVLAATDTQYF. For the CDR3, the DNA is TGTGCCAGCAGCTTGGTTCTAGCAGCCACAGATACGCAGTATTTT.

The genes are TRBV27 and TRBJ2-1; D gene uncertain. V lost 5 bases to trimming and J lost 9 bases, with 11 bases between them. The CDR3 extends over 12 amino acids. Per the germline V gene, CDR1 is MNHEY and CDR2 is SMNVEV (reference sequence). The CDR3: CASSTPWGEQFF. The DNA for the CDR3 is TGTGCCAGCAGTACCCCTTGGGGTGAGCAGTTCTTC.

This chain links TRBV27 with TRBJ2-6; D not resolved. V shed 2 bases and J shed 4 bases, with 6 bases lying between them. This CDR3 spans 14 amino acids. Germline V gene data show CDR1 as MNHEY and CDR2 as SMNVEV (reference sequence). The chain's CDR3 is CASSLSPGANVLTF. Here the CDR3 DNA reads TGTGCCAGCAGTTTAAGCCCCGGGGCCAACGTCCTGACTTTC.

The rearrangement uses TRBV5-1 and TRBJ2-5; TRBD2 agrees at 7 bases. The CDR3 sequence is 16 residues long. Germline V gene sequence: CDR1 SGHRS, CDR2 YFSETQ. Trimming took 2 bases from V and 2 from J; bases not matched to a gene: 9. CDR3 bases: TGCGCCAGCAGCTTATATGGACTAGGCCCACAAGAGACCCAGTACTTC. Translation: CASSLYGLGPQETQYF. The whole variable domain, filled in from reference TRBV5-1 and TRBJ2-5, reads KAGVTQTPRYLIKTRGQQVTLSCSPISGHRSVSWYQQTPGQGLQFLFEYFSETQRNKGNFPGRFSGRQFSNSRSEMNVSTLELGDSALYLCASSLYGLGPQETQYFGPGTRLLVL.

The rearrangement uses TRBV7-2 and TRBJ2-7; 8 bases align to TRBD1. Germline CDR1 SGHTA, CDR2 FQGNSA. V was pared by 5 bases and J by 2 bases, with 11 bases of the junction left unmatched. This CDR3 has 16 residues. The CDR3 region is CASSPQGARSPYEQYF. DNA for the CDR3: TGTGCCAGCAGCCCCCAGGGGGCCAGGTCGCCCTACGAGCAGTACTTC.

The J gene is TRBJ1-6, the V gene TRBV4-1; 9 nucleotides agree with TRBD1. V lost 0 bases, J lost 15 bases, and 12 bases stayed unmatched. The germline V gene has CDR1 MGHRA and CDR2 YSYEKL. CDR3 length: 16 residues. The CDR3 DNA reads TGCGCCAGCAGCCAAGAAACGGGGACAGGGTTGGCCGGCCTCCACTTT. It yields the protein CASSQETGTGLAGLHF.

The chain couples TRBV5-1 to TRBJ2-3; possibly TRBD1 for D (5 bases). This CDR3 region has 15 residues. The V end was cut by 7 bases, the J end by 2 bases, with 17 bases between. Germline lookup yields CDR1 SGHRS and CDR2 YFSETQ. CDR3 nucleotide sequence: TGCGCCAGCGGCCTAGGGGCCATAACCACAGATACGCAGTATTTT. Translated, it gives CASGLGAITTDTQYF.

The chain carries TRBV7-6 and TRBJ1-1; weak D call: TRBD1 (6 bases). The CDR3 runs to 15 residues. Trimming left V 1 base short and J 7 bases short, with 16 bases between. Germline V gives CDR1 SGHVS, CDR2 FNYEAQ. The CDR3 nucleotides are TGTGCCAGCAGCTTAGAGGCCAGGGGTGACGGTGAAGCTTTCTTT. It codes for CASSLEARGDGEAFF.

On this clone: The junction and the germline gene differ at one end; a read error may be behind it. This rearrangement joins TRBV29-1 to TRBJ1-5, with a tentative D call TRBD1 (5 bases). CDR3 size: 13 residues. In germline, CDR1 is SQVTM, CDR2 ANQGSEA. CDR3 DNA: TGCAGCGTTGGCGGGACGGGAAATCAGCCCCGGCATTTT. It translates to CSVGGTGNQPRHF.

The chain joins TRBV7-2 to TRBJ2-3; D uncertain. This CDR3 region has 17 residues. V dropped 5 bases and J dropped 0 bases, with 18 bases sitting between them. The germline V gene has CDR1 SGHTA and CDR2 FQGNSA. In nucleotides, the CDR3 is TGTGCCAGCAGCCTAATCTACTTGAGAACTAGCACAGATACGCAGTATTTT. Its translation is CASSLIYLRTSTDTQYF.